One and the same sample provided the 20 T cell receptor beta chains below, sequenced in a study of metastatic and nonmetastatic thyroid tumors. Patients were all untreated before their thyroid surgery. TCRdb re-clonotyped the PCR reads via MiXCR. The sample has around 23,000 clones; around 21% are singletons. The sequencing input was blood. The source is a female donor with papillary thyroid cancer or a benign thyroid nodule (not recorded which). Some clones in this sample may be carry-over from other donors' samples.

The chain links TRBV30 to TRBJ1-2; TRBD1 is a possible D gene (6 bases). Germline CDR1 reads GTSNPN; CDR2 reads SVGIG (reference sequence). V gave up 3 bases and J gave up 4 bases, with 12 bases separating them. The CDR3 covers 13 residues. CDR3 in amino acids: CAWRQDSRYGYTF. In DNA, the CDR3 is TGTGCCTGGAGGCAGGACAGCCGCTATGGCTACACCTTC.

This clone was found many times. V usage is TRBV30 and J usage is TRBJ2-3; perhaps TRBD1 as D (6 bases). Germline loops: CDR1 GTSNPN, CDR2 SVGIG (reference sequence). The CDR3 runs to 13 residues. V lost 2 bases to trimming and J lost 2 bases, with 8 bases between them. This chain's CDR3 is CAWSTGLTDTQYF. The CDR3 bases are TGTGCCTGGAGTACAGGGCTCACAGATACGCAGTATTTT.

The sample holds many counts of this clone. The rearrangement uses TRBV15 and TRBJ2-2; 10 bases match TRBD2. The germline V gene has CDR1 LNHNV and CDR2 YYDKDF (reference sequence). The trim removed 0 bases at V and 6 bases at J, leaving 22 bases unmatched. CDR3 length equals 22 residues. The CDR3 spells CATSRDNFSLLAGEIRAGELFF. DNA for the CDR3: TGTGCCACCAGCAGAGATAATTTTAGTCTCCTAGCGGGAGAGATTCGGGCCGGGGAGCTGTTTTTT.

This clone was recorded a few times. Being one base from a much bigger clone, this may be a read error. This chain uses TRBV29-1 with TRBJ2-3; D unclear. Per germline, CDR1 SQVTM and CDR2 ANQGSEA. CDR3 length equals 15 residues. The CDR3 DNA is TGCAGAGCCCGGAGAGGTCTAGGAGTCACAGATACGCAGTATTTT. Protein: CRARRGLGVTDTQYF.

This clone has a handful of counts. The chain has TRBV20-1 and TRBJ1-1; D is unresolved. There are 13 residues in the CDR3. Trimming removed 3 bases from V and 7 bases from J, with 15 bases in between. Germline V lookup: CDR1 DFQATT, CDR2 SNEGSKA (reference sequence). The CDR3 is CSASHPHRIEAFF. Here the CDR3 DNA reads TGCAGTGCTAGTCACCCTCATAGGATTGAAGCTTTCTTT.

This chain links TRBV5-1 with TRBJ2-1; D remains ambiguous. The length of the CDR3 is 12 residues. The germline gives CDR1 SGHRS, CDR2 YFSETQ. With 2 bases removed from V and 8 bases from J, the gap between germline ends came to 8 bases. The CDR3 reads CASSLFFDEQFF. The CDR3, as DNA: TGCGCCAGCAGCTTATTCTTCGATGAGCAGTTCTTC.

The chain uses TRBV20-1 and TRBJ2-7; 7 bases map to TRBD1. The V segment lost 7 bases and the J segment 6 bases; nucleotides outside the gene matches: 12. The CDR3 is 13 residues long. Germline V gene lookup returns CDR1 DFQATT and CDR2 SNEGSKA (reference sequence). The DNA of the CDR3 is TGCAGTGGAAGGGGGCAGGATAACTCCGAGCAGTACTTC. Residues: CSGRGQDNSEQYF.

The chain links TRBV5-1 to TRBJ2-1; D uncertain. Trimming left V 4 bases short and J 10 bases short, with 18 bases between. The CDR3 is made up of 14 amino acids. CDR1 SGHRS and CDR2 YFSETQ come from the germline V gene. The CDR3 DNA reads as TGCGCCAGCAGCGCGACCCCACTTGCGACAGAGCAGTTCTTC. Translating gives CASSATPLATEQFF.

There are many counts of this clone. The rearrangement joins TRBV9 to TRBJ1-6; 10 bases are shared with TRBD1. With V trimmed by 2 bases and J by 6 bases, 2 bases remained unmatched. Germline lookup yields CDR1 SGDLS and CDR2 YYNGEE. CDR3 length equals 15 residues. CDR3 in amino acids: CASSVRDRGNSPLHF. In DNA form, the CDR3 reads TGTGCCAGCAGCGTCAGGGACAGGGGTAATTCACCCCTCCACTTT.

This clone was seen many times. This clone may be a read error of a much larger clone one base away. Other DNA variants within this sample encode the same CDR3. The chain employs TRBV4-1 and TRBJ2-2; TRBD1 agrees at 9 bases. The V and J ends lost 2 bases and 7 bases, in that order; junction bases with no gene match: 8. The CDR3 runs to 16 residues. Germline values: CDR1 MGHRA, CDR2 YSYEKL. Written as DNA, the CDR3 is TGCGCCAGCAGCCAACCCGGACAGGGGACCGTCGGGGAGCTGTTTTTT. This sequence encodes CASSQPGQGTVGELFF.

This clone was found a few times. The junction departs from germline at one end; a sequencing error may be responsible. The CDR3 region is CASSFGVRQETHYF. The CDR3 DNA reads TGTGCCAGCAGTTTCGGTGTGAGACAAGAGACCCATTACTTC. The chain links TRBV12-3 or TRBV12-4 to TRBJ2-5; no definite D call. This CDR3 has 14 residues.

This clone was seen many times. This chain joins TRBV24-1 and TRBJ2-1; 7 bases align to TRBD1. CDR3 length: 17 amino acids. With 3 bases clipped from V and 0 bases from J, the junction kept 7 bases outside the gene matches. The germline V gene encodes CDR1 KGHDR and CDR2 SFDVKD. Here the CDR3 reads CATSDADRPSSYNEQFF. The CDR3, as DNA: TGTGCCACCAGTGATGCGGACAGGCCGAGCTCCTACAATGAGCAGTTCTTC.

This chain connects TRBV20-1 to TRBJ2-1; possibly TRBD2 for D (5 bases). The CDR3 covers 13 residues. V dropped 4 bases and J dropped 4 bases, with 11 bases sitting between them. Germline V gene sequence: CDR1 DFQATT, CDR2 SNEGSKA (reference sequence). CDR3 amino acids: CSAIERRYNEQFF. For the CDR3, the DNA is TGCAGTGCTATCGAGCGGAGGTACAATGAGCAGTTCTTC.

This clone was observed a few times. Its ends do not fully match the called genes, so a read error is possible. CDR3 coding DNA: TGTGCCAGCACCTACTTGTACGGGCGGGACCGAAGTGGAGAGACCCGGTACTTC. It is translated as CASTYLYGRDRSGETRYF. The V and J genes are TRBV28 and TRBJ2-5, with D perhaps matching TRBD2 (6 bases). CDR1 and CDR2 (germline): MDHEN, SYDVKM. This CDR3 is 18 amino acids long.

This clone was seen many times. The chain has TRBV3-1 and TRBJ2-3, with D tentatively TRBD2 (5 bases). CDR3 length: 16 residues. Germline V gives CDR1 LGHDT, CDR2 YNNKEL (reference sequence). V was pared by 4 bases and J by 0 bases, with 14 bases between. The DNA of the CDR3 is TGTGCCAGCAGCCTTACGAGCGGTCAAAGCACAGATACGCAGTATTTT. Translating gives CASSLTSGQSTDTQYF.

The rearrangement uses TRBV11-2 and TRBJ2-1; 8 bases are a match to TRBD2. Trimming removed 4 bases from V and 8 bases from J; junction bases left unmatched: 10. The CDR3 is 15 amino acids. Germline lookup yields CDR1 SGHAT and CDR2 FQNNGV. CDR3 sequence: CASSSRLACRYEQFF. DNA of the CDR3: TGTGCCAGCAGCTCCAGACTAGCGTGTCGCTATGAGCAGTTCTTC.

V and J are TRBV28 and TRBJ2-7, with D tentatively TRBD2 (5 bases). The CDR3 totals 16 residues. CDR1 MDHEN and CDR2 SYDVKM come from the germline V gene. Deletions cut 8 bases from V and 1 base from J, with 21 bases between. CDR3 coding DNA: TGTGCCAGCCATCCCATAGAGGCAACTAGATCCTACGAGCAGTACTTC. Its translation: CASHPIEATRSYEQYF. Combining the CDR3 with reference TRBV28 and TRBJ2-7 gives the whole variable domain DVKVTQSSRYLVKRTGEKVFLECVQDMDHENMFWYRQDPGLGLRLIYFSYDVKMKEKGDIPEGYSVSREKKERFSLILESASTNQTSMYLCASHPIEATRSYEQYFGPGTRLTVT.

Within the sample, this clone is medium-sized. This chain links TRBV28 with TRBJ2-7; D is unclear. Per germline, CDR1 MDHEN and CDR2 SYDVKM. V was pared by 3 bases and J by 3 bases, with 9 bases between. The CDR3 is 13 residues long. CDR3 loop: CASSLGYSYEQYF. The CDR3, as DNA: TGTGCCAGCAGTTTGGGGTACAGCTACGAGCAGTACTTC.

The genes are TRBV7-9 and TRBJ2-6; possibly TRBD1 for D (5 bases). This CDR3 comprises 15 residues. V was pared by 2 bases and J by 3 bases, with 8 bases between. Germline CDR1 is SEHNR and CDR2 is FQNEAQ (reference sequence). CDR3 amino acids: CASSLKGLGANVLTF. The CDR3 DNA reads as TGTGCCAGCAGCTTAAAGGGGCTTGGGGCCAACGTCCTGACTTTC.

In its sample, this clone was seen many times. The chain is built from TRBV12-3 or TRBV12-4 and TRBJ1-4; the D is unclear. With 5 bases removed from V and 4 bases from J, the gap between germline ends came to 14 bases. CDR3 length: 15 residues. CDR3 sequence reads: CASSVRRAHNEKLFF. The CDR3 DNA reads TGTGCCAGCAGTGTAAGACGGGCGCATAATGAAAAACTGTTTTTT.